This TCR beta chain was recovered during a study of PD-L1 blockade in urothelial cancer (dated by TCRdb to the late 2010s). General notes on the study: All patients started therapy around 2014 and received atezolizumab 1,200 mg intravenously every 3 weeks. Pretreatment tumor samples, along with matched peripheral blood serially collected before and after atezolizumab treatment, were subjected to TCR sequencing. Blood samples were analyzed at 3 weeks after treatment start (second dose) and at 6 weeks after treatment start. An ECOG performance status of 0 or 1 was recorded for the patients, and 0 to 3 prior chemotherapy regimens had been received by the patients. Durable clinical benefit was achieved by nine patients but not by the remaining 20. Approximately 30 patients had pretreatment blood TCR-seq, about 24 had at least one posttreatment blood collection, and about 24 had tumor TCR-seq. About 90% of the 29 patients were males with bladder-origin urothelial cancer, and about 60% of the 29 reported a prior smoking history. Durable clinical benefit meant progression-free survival longer than 6 months, and TCR features were also tested against progression-free and overall survival. The study, an exploratory multi-omic analysis, examined somatic, immune and clinical correlates of response to PD-L1 blockade with atezolizumab in urothelial cancer. Blood samples yielded a median of roughly 140,000 T cells and more than 80,000 unique TCRs, with median clonality roughly 0.085. Whole exome sequencing and RNA sequencing of pretreatment tumors were performed alongside TCR sequencing in the same patients. What the research found in general, with its limitations: Among patients with durable benefit, tumor-associated TCR clones showed greater expansion in peripheral blood 3 weeks after treatment started (n = 22, p = 0.022). Improved progression-free and overall survival was associated with having pretreatment peripheral blood TCR clonality below the median. Because the sample size was small (n ≈ 27) and many of the analyses were exploratory, the results are meant to be hypothesis-generating.

The CDR3 spans 14 residues, from the cysteine through the phenylalanine. Of the read, only the CDR3 DNA is kept; its 42 bases are in frame from base 1. V is shortened by 7 bases, J by 4 bases, and the region joining them spans 17 bases. The germline V gene encodes CDR1 SNHLY and CDR2 FYNNEI. The cohort comprised 25 to 30 patients with locally advanced or metastatic urothelial carcinoma treated at Memorial Sloan Kettering on a trial protocol. Peripheral blood mononuclear cells were collected pretreatment and during treatment, at between 1 and 8 total time points per patient. The Qiagen DNeasy Blood extraction kit was used to purify genomic DNA from total PBMCs and tumor samples. PBMCs were collected pretreatment and during treatment, and were isolated and stored as previously described. Synthetic TCR analog templates were spiked into each PCR so that absolute template abundance could be estimated from read counts. TCRbeta CDR3 regions were amplified from genomic DNA with bias-controlled V and J gene primers using the immunoSEQ assay. Sequencing of rearranged TCRbeta segments was performed at approximately 20X coverage. In the source study's methods: Sequencing errors were corrected by clustering, and CDR3s were annotated against IMGT so that V, D and J genes could be assigned. Only productive TCRbeta rearrangements were used in downstream analyses, excluding out-of-frame or stop-codon sequences. To compute clonality, Shannon entropy was normalized by the log of the number of unique productive sequences and then subtracted from one. Fisher's exact test with Benjamini-Hochberg correction, using a cutoff of adjusted p below 0.01, was how clones that differed between time points or between blood and tumor were identified. The source is immuneACCESS, and TCRdb retained only in-frame sequences with V and J called. Part of the clones is not carried over; for the studies checked, unresolved V genes explain less than half of this, and the remainder is unexplained. D and trimming come from the DNA, and the V and J calls and clone size come from that table. In this sample the table shows about 19,000 clones, around 90% of which occur a single time. 3.7% of the sample is in the top ten clones.

Turning to this clone: Its antigen target is currently unknown. No clone much larger than this one lies a single base away; base qualities are absent.

The TCR sequence derives from a man aged 50 to 59 with urothelial cancer. The starting material was PBMCs, obtained around atezolizumab (anti-PD-L1) treatment. The rearranged segments are TRBV2 and TRBJ2-7; TRBD1 might be the D gene, on 6 matching bases. The DNA is TGTGCCAGCATAGCTCCAGGGGAGCCTTACGAGCAGTACTTC. It is translated as CASIAPGEPYEQYF.